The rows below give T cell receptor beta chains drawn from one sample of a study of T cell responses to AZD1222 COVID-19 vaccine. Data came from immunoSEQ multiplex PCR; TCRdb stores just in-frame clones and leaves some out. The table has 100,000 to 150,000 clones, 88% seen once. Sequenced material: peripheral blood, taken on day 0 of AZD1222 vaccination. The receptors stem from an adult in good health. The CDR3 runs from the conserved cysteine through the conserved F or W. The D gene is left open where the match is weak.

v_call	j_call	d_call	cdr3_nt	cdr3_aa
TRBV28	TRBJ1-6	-	TGTGCCAGCAGTTTCCCCGTCCCCTCCTATAATTCACCCCTCCACTTT	CASSFPVPSYNSPLHF
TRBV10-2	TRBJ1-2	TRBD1	TGCGCCAGCAGAGCGACAGGGAGTGACTATGGCTACACCTTC	CASRATGSDYGYTF
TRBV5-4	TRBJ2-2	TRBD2	TGTGCCAGCAGCTTGGCGGGACTAGCGAACACCGGGGAGCTGTTTTTT	CASSLAGLANTGELFF
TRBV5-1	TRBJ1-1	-	TGCGCCAGCAGCCAACAGGGTCTTGGGCGCACTGAAGCTTTCTTT	CASSQQGLGRTEAFF
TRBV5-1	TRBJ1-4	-	TGCGCCAGCAGCACCAGGGACATGACGAATGAAAAACTGTTTTTT	CASSTRDMTNEKLFF
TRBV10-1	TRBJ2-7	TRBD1	TGCGCCAGCGGGGACAGGGTTTACGAGCAGTACTTC	CASGDRVYEQYF
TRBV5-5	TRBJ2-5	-	TGTGCCAGCAGCTCCCCGGGACGACCAGAGACCCAGTACTTC	CASSSPGRPETQYF
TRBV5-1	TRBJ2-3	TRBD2	TGCGCCAGCAGCCAATCCGGGACTAGCGCCACAGATACGCAGTATTTT	CASSQSGTSATDTQYF
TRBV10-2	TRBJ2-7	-	TGCGCCAGCAGTGCACTCTCCTCCTACGAGCAGTACTTC	CASSALSSYEQYF
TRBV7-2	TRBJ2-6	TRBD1	TGTGCCAGCAGCCGGGACAGGGTCTCTGGGGCCAACGTCCTGACTTTC	CASSRDRVSGANVLTF